These 9 T cell receptor beta chains share one sample of origin, sequenced in a study of T-cell memory formation after mild COVID-19. TCRdb fed the 5' RACE reads into MiXCR, producing one record per CDR3 protein. The sample holds under 350,000 distinct CDR3 sequences, 15% to 20% seen once. Source material: PBMCs or a T cell subset sorted from them (not recorded which). These receptors were obtained from a young man who had mild COVID-19 (a few samples of this study predate the infection). Cell type and time point are not known.

Here the CDR3 reads CASSTDIGNTIYF. The DNA for the CDR3 is TGCGCCAGCAGCACGGACATCGGAAACACCATATATTTT. V usage is TRBV5-1 and J usage is TRBJ1-3, with a tentative D call TRBD1 (5 bases). In germline, CDR1 is SGHRS, CDR2 YFSETQ. Trimming took off 4 bases at V and 4 bases at J, with 9 bases between the two ends. The CDR3 length is 13 residues.

The chain couples TRBV5-1 to TRBJ2-3; TRBD2 matches 12 bases. The ends lost 1 base at V and 3 bases at J; junction bases unmatched: 6. The length of the CDR3 is 17 residues. Germline V gene lookup returns CDR1 SGHRS and CDR2 YFSETQ. This CDR3 reads CASSLTLAGGSTDTQYF. The CDR3 DNA reads as TGCGCCAGCAGCTTGACTCTAGCGGGGGGGAGTACAGATACGCAGTATTTT.

This clonotype was recorded many times. The rearrangement joins TRBV2 to TRBJ1-3; D is possibly TRBD1 (5 bases). Germline lookup yields CDR1 SNHLY and CDR2 FYNNEI. V was clipped by 6 bases and J by 0 bases, with 12 bases between them. The CDR3 loop spans 15 amino acids. CDR3 sequence reads: CASRRRQFSGNTIYF. The CDR3 DNA sequence: TGTGCCAGCAGGCGCCGACAGTTCTCTGGAAACACCATATATTTT.

This chain links TRBV6-5 with TRBJ2-5; D is perhaps TRBD1 (6 bases). The V end was cut by 1 base, the J end by 5 bases, with 11 bases between. The CDR3 runs to 14 residues. Per germline, CDR1 MNHEY and CDR2 SVGAGI. CDR3 nucleotide sequence: TGTGCCAGCAGTTACTGGGGAACAGGGGAGACCCAGTACTTC. It codes for CASSYWGTGETQYF.

This clonotype came up once. The J gene is TRBJ2-3, the V gene TRBV6-6; perhaps D is TRBD1 or TRBD2 (5 bases each). V lost 2 bases and J 4 bases, leaving 13 bases between the germline ends. This CDR3 comprises 15 residues. Per germline, CDR1 MNHNY and CDR2 SVGAGI (reference sequence). The CDR3 DNA reads TGTGCCAGCAGTTACGCAGAGAGGGGATCAGATACGCAGTATTTT. Protein sequence: CASSYAERGSDTQYF.

This clonotype was seen only a few times. The gene calls are TRBV13 and TRBJ2-7; 7 nucleotides agree with TRBD1. The length of the CDR3 is 14 residues. Germline V lookup: CDR1 PRHDT, CDR2 FYEKMQ (reference sequence). V gave up 5 bases and J gave up 4 bases; unmatched junction bases: 8. This chain's CDR3 is CASSLGQRTYEQYF. The CDR3 region has the DNA TGTGCCAGCAGCCTGGGACAGCGAACTTACGAGCAGTACTTC.

This rearrangement joins TRBV7-9 to TRBJ2-5; 8 nucleotides align to TRBD1. The CDR3 is made up of 15 amino acids. J gave up 2 bases and V 5 bases, and 7 bases lay outside the gene matches. The germline V gene has CDR1 SEHNR and CDR2 FQNEAQ (reference sequence). Written as DNA, the CDR3 is TGTGCCAGCAGCCACATACACAGGGGGCAAGAGACCCAGTACTTC. It yields the protein CASSHIHRGQETQYF.

This clonotype was counted ten times or more. Mismatch with germline at one junction end may stem from a read error. The chain combines TRBV5-1 with TRBJ2-3; D gene unclear. The CDR3 is 12 amino acids. Germline assignment: CDR1 SGHRS and CDR2 YFSETQ. CDR3 protein: CASSLVPDTQYF. The CDR3 region has the DNA TGTGCCAGCAGCTTGGTACCAGATACGCAGTATTTT.

This clonotype turned up a few times. The gene calls are TRBV12-3 or TRBV12-4 and TRBJ2-3; 8 bases fit TRBD2. V was pared by 10 bases and J by 8 bases, with 14 bases of the junction left unmatched. The CDR3 spans 14 residues. The CDR3 protein is CATTRGGAEVTQYF. In DNA form, the CDR3 reads TGTGCCACCACCCGGGGGGGGGCGGAGGTTACGCAGTATTTT.